Presented here are 28 T cell receptor beta chains from one specimen sequenced in a study of shared clonotypes between healthy human individuals (dated by TCRdb to about 2020). Receptor libraries were prepared by the immunoSEQ multiplex PCR assay. The clones in this table, taken by TCRdb from immuneACCESS, are in-frame only. Not every clone is retained; where verified, under half of the shortfall comes from an unresolved V gene, and the cause of the rest is unknown. This sample is represented by around 1.1 million clones; approximately 78% of them were singletons. Roughly 0.62% of the sample goes to the ten largest clones. The sequencing sample was made of memory CD4+ T cells from PBMCs. Interpreted using the paper, the cell subset or site label stands for: CD45RA-negative fraction. The receptors here all came from a man younger than 30 in good health. Some clones in this sample may be carry-over from other donors' samples.

The gene calls are TRBV6-1 and TRBJ2-1, with D tentatively TRBD2 (5 bases). V was trimmed by 6 bases and J by 4 bases, leaving 10 bases between them. The germline gives CDR1 MNHNS, CDR2 SASEGT. CDR3 size: 13 residues. CDR3 nucleotides: TGTGCCAGCAGGTCGGCGGGTTACAATGAGCAGTTCTTC. It is translated as CASRSAGYNEQFF.

V and J are TRBV19 and TRBJ1-4, with 9 bases matching TRBD1. J gave up 7 bases and V 8 bases, and 14 bases lay outside the gene matches. The CDR3 length is 16 residues. Germline V gives CDR1 LNHDA, CDR2 SQIVND (reference sequence). The CDR3 DNA sequence: TGTGCCAGTCTCCCCCGAGCGGGGACAGGGCCTGAAAAACTGTTTTTT. It is translated as CASLPRAGTGPEKLFF.

The DNA of the CDR3 is TGTGCCAGCAGCGTAGATCCCAGGGCGAACACCGGGGAGCTGTTTTTT. Translation: CASSVDPRANTGELFF. The rearrangement links TRBV9 to TRBJ2-2, with D maybe TRBD1 (5 bases). The CDR3 covers 16 residues. Per germline, CDR1 SGDLS and CDR2 YYNGEE. V was shortened by 0 bases and J by 0 bases, with 9 bases between the two germline ends.

CDR3 protein: CASLTQPHNYGYTF. As DNA, the CDR3 is TGTGCCAGCCTAACCCAACCTCATAACTATGGCTACACCTTC. The J gene is TRBJ1-2, the V gene TRBV28; unclear D gene. V was trimmed by 8 bases and J by 1 base, leaving 14 bases between them. The germline V gene encodes CDR1 MDHEN and CDR2 SYDVKM. This CDR3 is 14 amino acids long.

The genes are TRBV7-2 and TRBJ2-3, with 8 bases lining up with TRBD2. Unmatched junction bases numbered 9, after V lost 0 bases and J lost 10 bases. This CDR3 is built from 15 residues. The germline V gene encodes CDR1 SGHTA and CDR2 FQGNSA. This CDR3 is CASSLAALAEGAQYF. CDR3 sequence (DNA): TGTGCCAGCAGCTTAGCGGCACTAGCGGAGGGTGCGCAGTATTTT.

The chain is built from TRBV10-3 and TRBJ1-2, with D perhaps matching TRBD1 (5 bases). This CDR3 region has 14 residues. Between the trimmed V and J ends, which lost 2 bases and 4 bases, there was a span of 11 bases. Germline V gene lookup returns CDR1 ENHRY and CDR2 SYGVKD. CDR3 region: CAISEVREAYGYTF. The CDR3 nucleotides read TGTGCCATCAGTGAGGTCAGGGAAGCCTATGGCTACACCTTC.

In this sample, this clone turned up a few times. This chain connects TRBV19 to TRBJ1-5; D remains ambiguous. Germline CDR1 is LNHDA and CDR2 is SQIVND (reference sequence). CDR3 length equals 15 residues. V lost 2 bases to trimming and J lost 6 bases, with 14 bases between them. The CDR3 sequence: CASSISEGRAQPQHF. The CDR3 bases are TGTGCCAGTAGTATAAGTGAAGGGAGGGCTCAGCCCCAGCATTTT.

This chain links TRBV29-1 with TRBJ2-1; no clear D gene. With 7 bases removed from V and 0 bases from J, the gap between germline ends came to 10 bases. This CDR3 contains 13 residues. CDR1 SQVTM and CDR2 ANQGSEA come from the germline V gene. The CDR3 protein is CSARESSYNEQFF. CDR3 coding DNA: TGCAGCGCGAGAGAGAGCTCCTACAATGAGCAGTTCTTC.

The chain combines TRBV9 with TRBJ1-2; 8 nucleotides align to TRBD1. The junction had 5 bases not matched to a gene; V was cut back by 0 bases and J by 7 bases. Germline V gene sequence: CDR1 SGDLS, CDR2 YYNGEE. The CDR3 length is 14 residues. The CDR3 is CASSVEDREGGYTF. The CDR3 bases are TGTGCCAGCAGCGTAGAGGACAGGGAGGGTGGCTACACCTTC.

As to this clone: Other nucleotide sequences from this sample produce the same CDR3. The chain has TRBV19 and TRBJ2-5; D could derive from TRBD1 or TRBD2 (5 bases each). The length of the CDR3 is 14 residues. The germline V and J ends were trimmed by 1 base and 5 bases, with 11 bases remaining between them. Germline-derived CDR1 and CDR2 are LNHDA and SQIVND (reference sequence). In DNA form, the CDR3 reads TGTGCCAGTAGTATAGGGGGGAGAGGCGAGACCCAGTACTTC. It codes for CASSIGGRGETQYF. Full variable domain (rest looked up from reference TRBV19 and TRBJ2-5): DGGITQSPKYLFRKEGQNVTLSCEQNLNHDAMYWYRQDPGQGLRLIYYSQIVNDFQKGDIAEGYSVSREKKESFPLTVTSAQKNPTAFYLCASSIGGRGETQYFGPGTRLLVL.

The chain has TRBV14 and TRBJ1-5, with 10 bases fitting TRBD1. Germline CDR1 SGHDN, CDR2 FVKESK. The CDR3 is 18 residues long. Trimming took 5 bases from V and 7 from J; bases not matched to a gene: 17. The CDR3 spells CASSTNRDRGELWQPQHF. DNA of the CDR3: TGTGCCAGCAGCACTAACCGGGACAGGGGAGAATTATGGCAGCCCCAGCATTTT.

The V and J genes are TRBV6-4 and TRBJ2-5; TRBD1 agrees at 7 bases. V dropped 4 bases and J dropped 5; count of bases not matched to a gene: 4. The CDR3 has 13 amino acids. Looked up from germline, CDR1 is MRHNA and CDR2 is SNTAGT. CDR3 region: CASSGQGGETQYF. The CDR3 DNA sequence: TGTGCCAGCAGTGGACAGGGTGGGGAGACCCAGTACTTC.

This chain connects TRBV28 to TRBJ1-1; 7 nucleotides line up with TRBD1. J was trimmed by 6 bases and V by 4 bases; bases with no gene match: 5. Germline lookup yields CDR1 MDHEN and CDR2 SYDVKM. The CDR3 consists of 13 residues. For the CDR3, the DNA is TGTGCCAGCAGTTCTACAGGGGAGCCTGAAGCTTTCTTT. Translated: CASSSTGEPEAFF.

This clone has just one count. This sequence joins TRBV30 and TRBJ2-5; 10 nucleotides agree with TRBD1. CDR1 is GTSNPN, CDR2 SVGIG, per germline (reference sequence). Trimming removed 5 bases from V and 5 bases from J; junction bases left unmatched: 5. The CDR3 is 13 amino acids. CDR3 nucleotide sequence: TGTGCCTGGGACAGGGGGCTTTTGGAGACCCAGTACTTC. Translating gives CAWDRGLLETQYF. Full variable domain (missing parts from reference TRBV30 and TRBJ2-5): SQTIHQWPATLVQPVGSPLSLECTVEGTSNPNLYWYRQAAGRGLQLLFYSVGIGQISSEVPQNLSASRPQDRQFILSSKKLLLSDSGFYLCAWDRGLLETQYFGPGTRLLVL.

The V and J genes are TRBV29-1 and TRBJ2-7; D is unresolved. CDR1 and CDR2 from the germline V gene are SQVTM and ANQGSEA. V was trimmed by 7 bases and J by 5 bases, leaving 12 bases between them. The CDR3 totals 11 residues. CDR3 loop: CSAGMTDEQYF. CDR3 DNA: TGCAGCGCAGGCATGACGGACGAGCAGTACTTC.

V and J are TRBV5-1 and TRBJ2-1; 10 bases match TRBD1. CDR1 is SGHRS, CDR2 YFSETQ, per germline. The CDR3 loop spans 14 amino acids. V lost 4 bases and J lost 3; bases outside the gene matches: 1. The CDR3 region is CASSRDRGYNEQFF. CDR3 DNA sequence: TGCGCCAGCAGCCGGGACAGGGGCTACAATGAGCAGTTCTTC.

This clone was recorded only once. The rearrangement joins TRBV7-9 to TRBJ1-2; possible D gene TRBD1, 5 bases. The V end lost 1 base, the J end lost 4 bases, and 13 bases lay between the germline ends. Germline V gene sequence: CDR1 SEHNR, CDR2 FQNEAQ (reference sequence). The CDR3 covers 15 residues. In DNA form, the CDR3 reads TGTGCCAGCAGCTTAGGGCAGGGAGGGACCTATGGCTACACCTTC. Translation gives CASSLGQGGTYGYTF.

A few counts support this clone. The chain combines TRBV6-6 with TRBJ2-4; 11 nucleotides agree with TRBD2. The CDR3 has 14 residues. The trim removed 2 bases at V and 12 bases at J, leaving 6 bases unmatched. Germline V gene data show CDR1 as MNHNY and CDR2 as SVGAGI (reference sequence). The CDR3 loop is CASSYTSGSSSQYF. As DNA, the CDR3 is TGTGCCAGCAGTTACACTAGCGGGAGCTCGTCTCAGTACTTC.

This clone has just one count. This rearrangement joins TRBV4-2 to TRBJ1-2; D might be TRBD1 (6 bases). The CDR3 totals 16 residues. Germline V lookup: CDR1 LGHNA, CDR2 YNFKEQ. V lost 4 bases and J lost 4, with 19 bases in between. CDR3 in DNA: TGTGCCAGCAGCCCTGAGGGGGGGGGCGCAGGCTATGGCTACACCTTC. Amino acids: CASSPEGGGAGYGYTF.

The rearrangement uses TRBV19 and TRBJ2-5, with D tentatively TRBD1 or TRBD2 (6 bases each). Germline V gene lookup returns CDR1 LNHDA and CDR2 SQIVND (reference sequence). The V gene lost 4 bases and the J gene lost 5 bases, with 17 bases spanning the gap. The CDR3 runs to 15 residues. The CDR3, as DNA: TGTGCCAGTAGTAGAGGTACTTTAGGGGGGGAGACCCAGTACTTC. Translating gives CASSRGTLGGETQYF.

This chain uses TRBV25-1 with TRBJ1-6; D is possibly TRBD1 (5 bases). V lost 2 bases and J 9 bases, leaving 14 bases between the germline ends. This CDR3 has 15 residues. Germline V lookup: CDR1 MGHDK, CDR2 SYGVNS. DNA for the CDR3: TGTGCCAGCAGTGAACAATATGGGGGAGGTTCACCCCTCCACTTT. Translation gives CASSEQYGGGSPLHF. Drawing the rest from reference TRBV25-1 and TRBJ1-6, the complete variable domain is EADIYQTPRYLVIGTGKKITLECSQTMGHDKMYWYQQDPGMELHLIHYSYGVNSTEKGDLSSESTVSRIRTEHFPLTLESARPSHTSQYLCASSEQYGGGSPLHFGNGTRLTVT.

J is TRBJ2-7 and V is TRBV5-1; D is ambiguous. The ends were cut back, 2 bases at V and 2 bases at J, with 11 bases in the middle. Germline values: CDR1 SGHRS, CDR2 YFSETQ. This CDR3 is 14 amino acids long. The DNA for the CDR3 is TGCGCCAGCAGCTTCACGACTCCGGCCTACGAGCAGTACTTC. Protein: CASSFTTPAYEQYF.

V is TRBV5-5 and J is TRBJ2-7; D gene ambiguous. CDR3 length: 13 residues. Germline V gene lookup returns CDR1 SGHKS and CDR2 YYEKEE (reference sequence). Trimming left V 0 bases short and J 3 bases short, with 7 bases between. For the CDR3, the DNA is TGTGCCAGCAGCTTGGCGGCAGACTACGAGCAGTACTTC. Protein product: CASSLAADYEQYF.

CDR3 in DNA: TGCGCCAGCAGATCCTCCAGGGGTAATGAGGACTATGGCTACACCTTC. It translates to CASRSSRGNEDYGYTF. The V call is TRBV10-2, the J call TRBJ1-2; TRBD1 might be the D (6 bases). Germline CDR1 reads WSHSY; CDR2 reads SAAADI. The CDR3 covers 16 residues. Trimming left V 6 bases short and J 3 bases short, with 20 bases between.

J is TRBJ2-1 and V is TRBV25-1; tentatively, D is TRBD2 (5 bases). V lost 7 bases to trimming and J lost 8 bases, with 15 bases between them. CDR3 length: 13 residues. Germline values: CDR1 MGHDK, CDR2 SYGVNS. CDR3: CASNDAGVYEQFF. Here the CDR3 DNA reads TGTGCCAGCAATGATGCGGGTGTCTATGAGCAGTTCTTC.

The V call is TRBV10-1, the J call TRBJ2-1; 10 bases line up with TRBD2. V trimming: 5 bases; J trimming: 6 bases; junction bases outside the gene matches: 4. The V gene's germline CDR1 is WNHNN and CDR2 SYGVQD (reference sequence). This CDR3 spans 14 amino acids. The CDR3 sequence: CASSSAGGLNEQFF. The CDR3 nucleotides read TGCGCCAGCAGTTCAGCGGGAGGGCTCAATGAGCAGTTCTTC.

The chain is built from TRBV18 and TRBJ1-1; 7 nucleotides match TRBD1. This CDR3 spans 17 amino acids. J gave up 1 base and V 3 bases, and 11 bases lay outside the gene matches. In germline, CDR1 is KGHSH, CDR2 LQKENI. The CDR3 DNA reads TGTGCCAGCTCACCTGGTCTAGTACAGGGGACGAACACTGAAGCTTTCTTT. As protein: CASSPGLVQGTNTEAFF.

J is TRBJ1-1 and V is TRBV18; unclear D gene. This CDR3 contains 15 residues. CDR1 and CDR2 from the germline V gene are KGHSH and LQKENI. Between the trimmed V and J ends, which lost 4 bases and 8 bases, there was a span of 20 bases. The CDR3 protein is CASSQSGLTSSEAFF. As DNA, the CDR3 is TGTGCCAGCTCACAATCGGGTCTCACTTCCTCGGAAGCTTTCTTT. Combining the CDR3 with reference TRBV18 and TRBJ1-1 gives the whole variable domain NAGVMQNPRHLVRRRGQEARLRCSPMKGHSHVYWYRQLPEEGLKFMVYLQKENIIDESGMPKERFSAEFPKEGPSILRIQQVVRGDSAAYFCASSQSGLTSSEAFFGQGTRLTVV.